One sample yielded the 32 T cell receptor beta chains listed below, sequenced in a study of OX40 agonist ivuxolimab in advanced cancers. Preparation of the library involved the immunoSEQ multiplex PCR assay. TCRdb mirrors the immuneACCESS table, restricted to in-frame sequences. Some clones are absent from its copies; in checked studies, under half trace to an unresolved V gene, and the reason for the others is unknown. The sample data list about 72,000 clones, and roughly 80% of these were observed just once. The top ten constitute roughly 4.7% of the sample. Sequences were derived from CD4+ or CD8+ T cells sorted from blood, sampled in a trial of the OX40 agonist ivuxolimab. These receptors all stem from an adult with an advanced solid tumor such as melanoma, head and neck, liver or kidney cancer.

As DNA, the CDR3 is TGTGCCAGTAGTATAGGGGGACTAGCCTACGAGCAGTACTTC. As protein: CASSIGGLAYEQYF. This chain links TRBV19 with TRBJ2-7; 8 bases map to TRBD2. The CDR3 is 14 amino acids. Germline CDR1 is LNHDA and CDR2 is SQIVND (reference sequence). V lost 1 base, J lost 2 bases, and 1 base stayed unmatched.

This CDR3 is CASSDGGGPGHHTGELFF. CDR3 nucleotide sequence: TGTGCCAGCAGTGACGGGGGGGGACCGGGGCACCACACCGGGGAGCTGTTTTTT. The rearrangement joins TRBV6-4 to TRBJ2-2, with 7 positions matching TRBD2. This CDR3 is 18 amino acids long. The germline gives CDR1 MRHNA, CDR2 SNTAGT. V was clipped by 2 bases and J by 3 bases; unmatched bases: 12.

This chain connects TRBV7-9 to TRBJ2-7, with D possibly being TRBD1 (6 bases). Germline assignment: CDR1 SEHNR and CDR2 FQNEAQ (reference sequence). Trimming stripped 2 bases from V and 6 bases from J, with 14 bases between. The CDR3 extends over 14 amino acids. The CDR3 nucleotides are TGTGCCAGCAGCTTAATCGCGACAGGCGGCGAGCAGTACTTC. This encodes CASSLIATGGEQYF.

The chain is built from TRBV7-9 and TRBJ1-4; weak D call: TRBD1 (5 bases). The V gene's germline CDR1 is SEHNR and CDR2 FQNEAQ (reference sequence). The CDR3 contains 14 residues. Trimming left V 8 bases short and J 7 bases short, with 17 bases between. The CDR3 is CASGDQGIREKLFF. The CDR3 bases are TGTGCCAGCGGTGATCAGGGAATTCGTGAAAAACTGTTTTTT.

The chain carries TRBV9 and TRBJ2-7; D perhaps matches TRBD2 (6 bases). With 0 bases removed from V and 2 bases from J, the gap between germline ends came to 12 bases. The CDR3 length is 15 residues. The germline gives CDR1 SGDLS, CDR2 YYNGEE. CDR3 amino acids: CASSVAGGPAYEQYF. The CDR3 region has the DNA TGTGCCAGCAGCGTAGCCGGGGGACCAGCCTACGAGCAGTACTTC.

The chain is built from TRBV27 and TRBJ2-2; D remains ambiguous. Germline loops: CDR1 MNHEY, CDR2 SMNVEV (reference sequence). V was trimmed by 6 bases and J by 1 base, leaving 9 bases between them. There are 14 residues in the CDR3. CDR3 protein: CASRAGQNTGELFF. The CDR3 DNA reads TGTGCCAGCAGAGCCGGTCAGAACACCGGGGAGCTGTTTTTT.

The chain employs TRBV7-9 and TRBJ2-7; 12 bases align to TRBD1. CDR1 SEHNR and CDR2 FQNEAQ come from the germline V gene (reference sequence). The V segment lost 4 bases and the J segment 11 bases; nucleotides outside the gene matches: 3. The CDR3 extends over 12 amino acids. The CDR3 DNA sequence: TGTGCCAGCAGCTCAGGGACAGGGGGCGAGTACTTC. This codes for CASSSGTGGEYF.

The V gene is TRBV11-2, the J gene TRBJ1-5, with D perhaps TRBD1 (5 bases). Germline-derived CDR1 and CDR2 are SGHAT and FQNNGV. CDR3 size: 12 residues. With 1 base removed from V and 7 bases from J, the gap between germline ends came to 5 bases. Here the CDR3 DNA reads TGTGCCAGCAGCTTAGGGGACCAGCCCCAGCATTTT. Its protein product is CASSLGDQPQHF. The full variable domain, completed using reference TRBV11-2 and TRBJ1-5, is EAGVAQSPRYKIIEKRQSVAFWCNPISGHATLYWYQQILGQGPKLLIQFQNNGVVDDSQLPKDRFSAERLKGVDSTLKIQPAKLEDSAVYLCASSLGDQPQHFGDGTRLSIL.

This sequence joins TRBV19 and TRBJ2-1, with 9 bases identical to TRBD2. Germline V gene data show CDR1 as LNHDA and CDR2 as SQIVND (reference sequence). The V and J ends lost 5 bases and 2 bases, in that order; junction bases with no gene match: 7. The CDR3 is 16 amino acids. The CDR3, as DNA: TGTGCCAGTAGTTCCCTTAGCGGGAGCACCTACAATGAGCAGTTCTTC. It is translated as CASSSLSGSTYNEQFF.

In its sample, this clone was seen a few times. The rearrangement links TRBV9 to TRBJ2-3; a possible D gene is TRBD2 (6 bases). The germline V and J ends were trimmed by 0 bases and 2 bases, with 19 bases remaining between them. Germline CDR1 reads SGDLS; CDR2 reads YYNGEE. The CDR3 loop spans 18 amino acids. The CDR3 spells CASSVDDLAWVHTDTQYF. CDR3 in DNA: TGTGCCAGCAGCGTAGATGATCTAGCGTGGGTCCACACAGATACGCAGTATTTT.

The chain employs TRBV5-4 and TRBJ1-1; D not certain. In germline, CDR1 is SGHNT, CDR2 YYREEE (reference sequence). The CDR3 runs 15 residues. The V gene lost 0 bases and the J gene lost 0 bases, with 9 bases spanning the gap. CDR3 DNA: TGTGCCAGCAGCTTGGGAGGGTCCCTGAACACTGAAGCTTTCTTT. This translates into CASSLGGSLNTEAFF.

The chain carries TRBV7-3 and TRBJ2-7; unclear D gene. The CDR3 loop spans 14 amino acids. The V and J ends lost 2 bases and 2 bases respectively, with 10 bases between them. Germline CDR1 is SGHTA and CDR2 is FQGTGA. The DNA of the CDR3 is TGTGCCAGCAGCTTACTTGACGGACCCTACGAGCAGTACTTC. It yields the protein CASSLLDGPYEQYF.

The rearrangement joins TRBV4-1 to TRBJ1-1; no firm D call. Per germline, CDR1 MGHRA and CDR2 YSYEKL. V was pared by 2 bases and J by 0 bases, with 13 bases between. The CDR3 is 16 residues long. The CDR3 spells CASSQFEGVMNTEAFF. CDR3 sequence (DNA): TGCGCCAGCAGCCAATTTGAAGGAGTGATGAACACTGAAGCTTTCTTT.

Only a few counts were recorded for this clone. V and J are TRBV7-3 and TRBJ2-3; 7 bases match TRBD2. CDR3 length: 14 residues. Per the germline V gene, CDR1 is SGHTA and CDR2 is FQGTGA. J gave up 0 bases and V 5 bases, and 2 bases lay outside the gene matches. This CDR3 reads CASSPSGSTDTQYF. In DNA, the CDR3 is TGTGCCAGCAGCCCTAGCGGCAGCACAGATACGCAGTATTTT.

The V call is TRBV6-9, the J call TRBJ2-7, with 9 bases matching TRBD1. The V and J ends lost 7 bases and 2 bases, in that order; junction bases with no gene match: 9. Germline V gene lookup returns CDR1 MNHGY and CDR2 SVAAGI. CDR3 length: 15 amino acids. The CDR3 nucleotides are TGTGCCAGCAACGAGGGACAGGGTCTGACCTACGAGCAGTACTTC. Translated, it gives CASNEGQGLTYEQYF.

Only one count was recorded for this clone. J is TRBJ2-3 and V is TRBV9; 10 positions agree with TRBD2. V lost 1 base to trimming and J lost 4 bases; unmatched junction nucleotides: 6. This CDR3 spans 16 amino acids. Germline CDR1 is SGDLS and CDR2 is YYNGEE. The CDR3 here is CASSVSSGSRADTQYF. The CDR3 DNA is TGTGCCAGCAGCGTATCTAGCGGGAGTAGGGCAGATACGCAGTATTTT.

The chain couples TRBV28 to TRBJ1-2, with D possibly matching TRBD1 (6 bases). Trimming shortened V by 9 bases and J by 5 bases, and 10 bases separated the two germline ends. This CDR3 is built from 11 residues. In germline, CDR1 is MDHEN, CDR2 SYDVKM. The chain's CDR3 is CASRQEYGYTF. The CDR3 DNA follows: TGTGCCAGTCGACAGGAGTATGGCTACACCTTC.

This clone showed up just a few times. The V gene is TRBV5-8, the J gene TRBJ1-1; D not certain. Trimming removed 5 bases at V and 1 base at J, with 9 bases between. CDR3 length equals 13 residues. Germline lookup yields CDR1 SGHTS and CDR2 YDEGEE. This CDR3 is CASRDVGNTEAFF. The CDR3 nucleotides are TGTGCCAGCAGGGATGTGGGGAACACTGAAGCTTTCTTT.

The chain employs TRBV29-1 and TRBJ2-5; D remains ambiguous. Trimming removed 6 bases from V and 1 base from J, with 12 bases in between. Germline V gene lookup returns CDR1 SQVTM and CDR2 ANQGSEA. CDR3 length: 13 residues. The CDR3: CSVLTQPQETQYF. The CDR3 DNA is TGCAGCGTCCTGACACAACCCCAAGAGACCCAGTACTTC.

The V call is TRBV5-1, the J call TRBJ2-2, with TRBD1 identical over 7 bases. V gave up 2 bases and J gave up 4 bases; unmatched junction bases: 5. This CDR3 spans 15 amino acids. Per the germline V gene, CDR1 is SGHRS and CDR2 is YFSETQ. The CDR3, as DNA: TGCGCCAGCAGCTTATGGGACAGACTCACCGGGGAGCTGTTTTTT. Translation: CASSLWDRLTGELFF. Supplemented by reference TRBV5-1 and TRBJ2-2, the full variable domain reads KAGVTQTPRYLIKTRGQQVTLSCSPISGHRSVSWYQQTPGQGLQFLFEYFSETQRNKGNFPGRFSGRQFSNSRSEMNVSTLELGDSALYLCASSLWDRLTGELFFGEGSRLTVL.

The CDR3: CASSGADFSSYNEQFF. As DNA, the CDR3 is TGTGCCAGCAGTGGAGCGGACTTTAGCTCCTACAATGAGCAGTTCTTC. The chain uses TRBV2 and TRBJ2-1; the D gene is possibly TRBD2 (5 bases). V was pared by 4 bases and J by 0 bases, with 13 bases between. Germline CDR1 and CDR2: SNHLY and FYNNEI. The length of the CDR3 is 16 residues.

The chain carries TRBV6-6 and TRBJ2-2; tentatively, D is TRBD2 (5 bases). This CDR3 has 14 residues. Germline V lookup: CDR1 MNHNY, CDR2 SVGAGI (reference sequence). V was pared by 8 bases and J by 4 bases, with 14 bases between. Here the CDR3 DNA reads TGTGCCAGCGCACCGCGGGCGAGCACCGGGGAGCTGTTTTTT. This encodes CASAPRASTGELFF.

The rearrangement links TRBV5-1 to TRBJ1-4; TRBD1 agrees at 7 bases. This CDR3 comprises 16 residues. The germline gives CDR1 SGHRS, CDR2 YFSETQ. J lost 7 bases, V lost 4 bases, and 13 bases had no gene match. For the CDR3, the DNA is TGCGCCAGCAGCGAACAGGGGTCCTTTGGTGGTGAAAAACTGTTTTTT. Translated, it gives CASSEQGSFGGEKLFF. Combining the CDR3 with reference TRBV5-1 and TRBJ1-4 gives the whole variable domain KAGVTQTPRYLIKTRGQQVTLSCSPISGHRSVSWYQQTPGQGLQFLFEYFSETQRNKGNFPGRFSGRQFSNSRSEMNVSTLELGDSALYLCASSEQGSFGGEKLFFGSGTQLSVL.

This clone has a handful of counts. The chain combines TRBV7-9 with TRBJ1-4; unclear D gene. Trimming removed 7 bases from V and 3 bases from J, with 9 bases in between. This CDR3 spans 13 amino acids. Germline lookup yields CDR1 SEHNR and CDR2 FQNEAQ (reference sequence). CDR3 DNA: TGTGCCAGCATGGAGTTCGCTAATGAAAAACTGTTTTTT. Translating gives CASMEFANEKLFF.

This clone was seen a handful of times. The V call is TRBV6-5, the J call TRBJ2-5, with TRBD1 matching over 8 bases. CDR1 and CDR2 (germline): MNHEY, SVGAGI. The CDR3 is 15 residues long. V shed 5 bases and J 2 bases; nucleotides not matched to a gene: 7. CDR3 DNA sequence: TGTGCCAGCAGTCAGGGGGCCTTGATACAAGAGACCCAGTACTTC. Protein sequence: CASSQGALIQETQYF.

A few counts support this clone. This chain joins TRBV5-8 and TRBJ2-6; D is undetermined. CDR1 is SGHTS and CDR2 is YDEGEE in the germline V gene. This CDR3 spans 14 amino acids. Trimming cost V 4 bases and J 4 bases, with 9 bases left between them. The DNA for the CDR3 is TGTGCCAGCAGCGCCCAATCGGGGGCCAACGTCCTGACTTTC. It is translated as CASSAQSGANVLTF.

The chain is built from TRBV7-3 and TRBJ1-1; D gene uncertain. Germline V lookup: CDR1 SGHTA, CDR2 FQGTGA. The CDR3 loop spans 13 amino acids. With 4 bases removed from V and 1 base from J, the gap between germline ends came to 7 bases. Here the CDR3 DNA reads TGTGCCAGCAGCTCTCAACCGAACACTGAAGCTTTCTTT. It yields the protein CASSSQPNTEAFF.

This chain uses TRBV19 with TRBJ2-6, with D possibly matching TRBD1 (6 bases). CDR3 size: 16 residues. Germline CDR1 reads LNHDA; CDR2 reads SQIVND (reference sequence). Trimming removed 2 bases at V and 2 bases at J, with 10 bases between. The CDR3 here is CASSIQGNPGANVLTF. The CDR3 coding sequence is TGTGCCAGTAGTATACAGGGGAACCCTGGGGCCAACGTCCTGACTTTC.

As concerns this clone: Distinct nucleotide sequences in the sample also encode this CDR3. This rearrangement joins TRBV4-1 to TRBJ1-1; 7 nucleotides agree with TRBD1. This CDR3 has 13 amino acids. Germline values: CDR1 MGHRA, CDR2 YSYEKL. Germline trimming cut 6 bases from V and 2 bases from J; bases unmatched to any gene: 3. The CDR3 DNA reads as TGCGCCAGCAGTAGACAGGGAAACACTGAAGCTTTCTTT. Translation: CASSRQGNTEAFF.

The V and J genes are TRBV6-5 and TRBJ1-1, with 7 bases fitting TRBD1. This CDR3 has 15 amino acids. The trim removed 5 bases at V and 1 base at J, leaving 7 bases unmatched. Germline CDR1 is MNHEY and CDR2 is SVGAGI. CDR3 in amino acids: CASSLKGGGNTEAFF. The CDR3 DNA reads as TGTGCCAGCAGTCTGAAAGGGGGCGGGAACACTGAAGCTTTCTTT.

This clone was recorded a few times. J is TRBJ1-5 and V is TRBV29-1; D might be TRBD1 (5 bases). Per the germline V gene, CDR1 is SQVTM and CDR2 is ANQGSEA. Trimming removed 5 bases from V and 6 bases from J, with 17 bases in between. The length of the CDR3 is 14 residues. CDR3 amino acids: CSVWSREATQPQHF. In nucleotides, the CDR3 is TGCAGCGTTTGGTCCAGGGAGGCCACTCAGCCCCAGCATTTT.

This clone was counted once. This chain joins TRBV5-1 and TRBJ1-1, with 8 positions matching TRBD1. Losses at the gene ends were 4 bases for V and 4 bases for J; bases not matched to a gene: 6. The length of the CDR3 is 14 residues. Looked up from germline, CDR1 is SGHRS and CDR2 is YFSETQ. CDR3 nucleotide sequence: TGCGCCAGCAGCGAAGGACAGGGCGGCACTGAAGCTTTCTTT. Translating it yields CASSEGQGGTEAFF. The entire variable domain, with the rest obtained from reference TRBV5-1 and TRBJ1-1, is as follows: KAGVTQTPRYLIKTRGQQVTLSCSPISGHRSVSWYQQTPGQGLQFLFEYFSETQRNKGNFPGRFSGRQFSNSRSEMNVSTLELGDSALYLCASSEGQGGTEAFFGQGTRLTVV.